This T cell receptor (beta chain) was found in a study of blood T cell repertoires in COVID-19. In the original workflow: For nucleated cells, counts were estimated from reference gene primer amplification. Measured with immunoSEQ multiplex PCR; TCRdb has only the in-frame clones, and not every one. D and trimming come from the DNA, and the V and J calls and clone size come from that table. This table holds approximately 260,000 clones, around 85% found once. This CDR3 contains 14 residues. Per the germline V gene, CDR1 is MGHDK and CDR2 is SYGVNS. V shed 7 bases and J shed 4 bases, with 16 bases lying between them. Participants were aged roughly 18 to 90 years, lived in 24 US areas, and enrolled virtually. Participant-reported clinical history was the basis for cohort assignment.

The chain couples TRBV25-1 to TRBJ2-5; a possible D gene is TRBD1 (5 bases). Sample: PBMCs or T cells enriched from blood (not recorded which). This TCR was sampled from a woman in her thirties or forties with acute COVID-19. The DNA for the CDR3 is TGTGCCAGCACCGCTCCTAGGGGCCCAGAGACCCAGTACTTC. Amino acids: CASTAPRGPETQYF. Full variable domain (remainder filled in from reference TRBV25-1 and TRBJ2-5): EADIYQTPRYLVIGTGKKITLECSQTMGHDKMYWYQQDPGMELHLIHYSYGVNSTEKGDLSSESTVSRIRTEHFPLTLESARPSHTSQYLCASTAPRGPETQYFGPGTRLLVL.